What follows are 30 T cell receptor beta chains derived from one specimen sequenced in a study of shared clonotypes between healthy human individuals. Only CD45RO-negative cells positively selected for CCR7 counted as naive CD8 cells, so terminally differentiated effector memory CD45RA+ cells were excluded. Method: immunoSEQ multiplex PCR; TCRdb's copy keeps in-frame clones and lacks some. The sample has 1.5 million to 2.5 million clones; about 95% are singletons. Sequenced input: naive CD8+ T cells sorted from blood. The receptors were gathered from a man aged 18 to 30 in good health.

The CDR3 nucleotides are TGTGCCAGCAGCCTAGCACCCCGCACAGATACGCAGTATTTT. Amino acid sequence: CASSLAPRTDTQYF. This rearrangement joins TRBV27 to TRBJ2-3, with a possible D match to TRBD2 (5 bases). Trimming took off 6 bases at V and 1 base at J, with 11 bases between the two ends. Germline lookup yields CDR1 MNHEY and CDR2 SMNVEV (reference sequence). The CDR3 is made up of 14 amino acids.

This chain connects TRBV28 to TRBJ1-1, with D possibly being TRBD1 (5 bases). The CDR3 contains 15 residues. The germline V gene has CDR1 MDHEN and CDR2 SYDVKM. V lost 3 bases and J lost 2, with 13 bases in between. The CDR3 region has the DNA TGTGCCAGCAGTTTCCTGAAAGGGGCTAACACTGAAGCTTTCTTT. Translated: CASSFLKGANTEAFF.

This clone has more than one count but fewer than ten. The chain carries TRBV10-1 and TRBJ2-7; 13 bases are a match to TRBD2. The trim removed 3 bases at V and 10 bases at J, leaving 6 bases unmatched. This CDR3 region has 14 residues. Germline loops: CDR1 WNHNN, CDR2 SYGVQD (reference sequence). In DNA, the CDR3 is TGCGCCAGCAGTGACTTTGGACTAGCGGGAGAACAGTACTTC. This gives the protein CASSDFGLAGEQYF.

The chain employs TRBV5-6 and TRBJ1-5, with D unresolved. The germline CDR1 and CDR2 sequences are SGHDT and YYEEEE. This CDR3 contains 16 residues. Trimming stripped 2 bases from V and 5 bases from J, with 17 bases between. The CDR3: CASSFSTIRKDQPQHF. The CDR3 bases are TGTGCCAGCAGCTTTAGTACGATCCGGAAAGATCAGCCCCAGCATTTT.

V gene TRBV6-1 combines with J gene TRBJ2-1; TRBD2 agrees at 12 bases. The CDR3 extends over 15 amino acids. Looked up from germline, CDR1 is MNHNS and CDR2 is SASEGT. Trimming removed 6 bases from V and 8 bases from J; junction bases left unmatched: 8. The CDR3 DNA sequence: TGTGCCAGCAGCGAAACTAGCGGGGGGCACGATGAGCAGTTCTTC. This codes for CASSETSGGHDEQFF.

This chain joins TRBV10-3 and TRBJ2-3; 14 bases fit TRBD2. V dropped 0 bases and J dropped 4; count of bases not matched to a gene: 6. The CDR3 is 18 amino acids. From germline, CDR1 is ENHRY and CDR2 SYGVKD. This CDR3 is CAISESRTSGRSSDTQYF. The CDR3 nucleotides read TGTGCCATCAGTGAGTCCCGGACTAGCGGGAGGTCGTCAGATACGCAGTATTTT.

As regards this clone: This sample also contains other DNA sequences that code for the same CDR3. J is TRBJ1-2 and V is TRBV4-1; a weak D match, TRBD1 (5 bases). Germline loops: CDR1 MGHRA, CDR2 YSYEKL. V was cut by 1 base and J by 4 bases, with 10 bases left in between. This CDR3 region has 14 residues. The CDR3 here is CASSQVGGVYGYTF. The CDR3 nucleotides read TGCGCCAGCAGCCAAGTTGGGGGAGTCTATGGCTACACCTTC.

The V call is TRBV6-5, the J call TRBJ1-1; unclear D gene. V lost 1 base, J lost 1 base, and 7 bases lay in between. Germline CDR1 and CDR2: MNHEY and SVGAGI. This CDR3 is 14 amino acids long. Here the CDR3 reads CASSYYLENTEAFF. The CDR3 region has the DNA TGTGCCAGCAGTTACTACCTAGAGAACACTGAAGCTTTCTTT.

The gene calls are TRBV6-4 and TRBJ2-2; 9 nucleotides match TRBD1. Germline V gene lookup returns CDR1 MRHNA and CDR2 SNTAGT. J was trimmed by 2 bases and V by 0 bases; bases with no gene match: 4. This CDR3 comprises 17 residues. The CDR3 sequence is CASSDSGTGLNTGELFF. CDR3 bases: TGTGCCAGCAGTGACTCGGGGACAGGGCTTAACACCGGGGAGCTGTTTTTT.

This chain connects TRBV2 to TRBJ1-1; unclear D gene. CDR1 is SNHLY and CDR2 is FYNNEI in the germline V gene. The CDR3 consists of 12 residues. Trimming took 4 bases from V and 8 from J, leaving 11 bases between them. CDR3: CASSVSSREAFF. CDR3 DNA sequence: TGTGCCAGCAGTGTTAGCTCCCGCGAAGCTTTCTTT.

The CDR3 sequence: CASSLEGDGTGELFF. In DNA, the CDR3 is TGTGCCAGCAGCTTAGAGGGGGACGGGACCGGGGAGCTGTTTTTT. The rearrangement joins TRBV7-9 to TRBJ2-2; D possibly corresponds to TRBD1 (6 bases). CDR3 size: 15 residues. Per the germline V gene, CDR1 is SEHNR and CDR2 is FQNEAQ (reference sequence). The V and J ends lost 1 base and 5 bases respectively, with 11 bases between them. Looking up the rest from reference TRBV7-9 and TRBJ2-2 gives the full variable domain: DTGVSQNPRHKITKRGQNVTFRCDPISEHNRLYWYRQTLGQGPEFLTYFQNEAQLEKSRLLSDRFSAERPKGSFSTLEIQRTEQGDSAMYLCASSLEGDGTGELFFGEGSRLTVL.

The rearrangement links TRBV4-1 to TRBJ2-7, with 10 bases identical to TRBD1. From germline, CDR1 is MGHRA and CDR2 YSYEKL. The CDR3 runs 15 residues. V lost 3 bases to trimming and J lost 2 bases; unmatched junction nucleotides: 4. Written as DNA, the CDR3 is TGCGCCAGCAGCCAGAGGACAGGGGGAACCTACGAGCAGTACTTC. It is translated as CASSQRTGGTYEQYF.

CDR3 sequence reads: CAITAGVNTEAFF. CDR3 bases: TGTGCCATCACCGCAGGGGTGAACACTGAAGCTTTCTTT. The genes are TRBV10-3 and TRBJ1-1, with a tentative D call TRBD1 (6 bases). CDR1 and CDR2 from the germline V gene are ENHRY and SYGVKD. This CDR3 has 13 residues. V lost 7 bases, J lost 0 bases, and 9 bases lay in between.

V is TRBV4-1 and J is TRBJ2-7, with 7 positions matching TRBD2. J lost 7 bases, V lost 0 bases, and 18 bases had no gene match. Germline assignment: CDR1 MGHRA and CDR2 YSYEKL. The CDR3 spans 18 residues. In DNA form, the CDR3 reads TGCGCCAGCAGCCAAGAGGGCCAAGAGCGGGACTTCTCGGAAGAGCAGTACTTC. This sequence encodes CASSQEGQERDFSEEQYF.

The V call is TRBV5-5, the J call TRBJ1-4; D gene unclear. Germline loops: CDR1 SGHKS, CDR2 YYEKEE (reference sequence). CDR3 length: 16 residues. Trimming shortened V by 0 bases and J by 0 bases, and 9 bases separated the two germline ends. The DNA for the CDR3 is TGTGCCAGCAGCTTGGGCCAAGATGCAACTAATGAAAAACTGTTTTTT. Its protein is CASSLGQDATNEKLFF.

The CDR3 sequence: CASSPQSGFGDTQYF. The CDR3 DNA is TGCGCCAGCAGCCCTCAGTCCGGATTTGGGGATACGCAGTATTTT. The chain recombines TRBV4-1 with TRBJ2-3, with D hard to call. V was cut by 4 bases and J by 6 bases, with 17 bases left in between. This CDR3 has 15 residues. Germline lookup yields CDR1 MGHRA and CDR2 YSYEKL.

The chain's CDR3 is CASSQGGNTIYF. Written as DNA, the CDR3 is TGTGCCAGCAGCCAAGGGGGAAACACCATATATTTT. This chain links TRBV28 with TRBJ1-3, with no clear D. In germline, CDR1 is MDHEN, CDR2 SYDVKM. This CDR3 spans 12 amino acids. The ends were cut back, 6 bases at V and 4 bases at J, with 7 bases in the middle. Using reference TRBV28 and TRBJ1-3 for the parts outside the CDR3, the full variable domain is DVKVTQSSRYLVKRTGEKVFLECVQDMDHENMFWYRQDPGLGLRLIYFSYDVKMKEKGDIPEGYSVSREKKERFSLILESASTNQTSMYLCASSQGGNTIYFGEGSWLTVV.

The chain links TRBV28 to TRBJ1-2; 9 nucleotides match TRBD1. V trimming: 2 bases; J trimming: 5 bases; junction bases outside the gene matches: 6. The CDR3 is made up of 15 amino acids. Germline lookup yields CDR1 MDHEN and CDR2 SYDVKM. CDR3 in DNA: TGTGCCAGCAGTTTACGTGGACAGGGGCCGTATGGCTACACCTTC. Translated: CASSLRGQGPYGYTF.

This clone was seen only once. This chain connects TRBV10-1 to TRBJ2-5; 7 bases are shared with TRBD2. Per the germline V gene, CDR1 is WNHNN and CDR2 is SYGVQD (reference sequence). The CDR3 spans 16 residues. J gave up 0 bases and V 3 bases, and 7 bases lay outside the gene matches. In nucleotides, the CDR3 is TGCGCCAGCAGTGATCTCGCCGGGGGGAACCAAGAGACCCAGTACTTC. Encoded protein: CASSDLAGGNQETQYF.

The genes are TRBV7-8 and TRBJ1-5; no firm D call. Germline V gives CDR1 SGHVS, CDR2 FQNEAQ. Trimming removed 1 base from V and 0 bases from J, with 10 bases in between. CDR3 length: 16 residues. CDR3 in amino acids: CASSLEPGFSNQPQHF. CDR3 DNA sequence: TGTGCCAGCAGCTTAGAGCCGGGATTTAGCAATCAGCCCCAGCATTTT.

The rearrangement joins TRBV5-6 to TRBJ1-5; tentative D call: TRBD1 (5 bases). The CDR3 runs to 17 residues. V lost 0 bases and J lost 5, with 18 bases in between. Germline CDR1 and CDR2: SGHDT and YYEEEE. The CDR3 coding sequence is TGTGCCAGCAGCTTGGCCGGGGCTCTACAGGTTGATCAGCCCCAGCATTTT. Protein product: CASSLAGALQVDQPQHF.

This clone was seen only once. V gene TRBV4-3 combines with J gene TRBJ2-7, with TRBD2 as a possible D gene (5 bases). Germline lookup yields CDR1 LGHNA and CDR2 YSLEER. Trimming removed 0 bases from V and 0 bases from J, with 9 bases in between. This CDR3 spans 15 amino acids. The CDR3 loop is CASSQDIAGSYEQYF. The CDR3 DNA reads as TGCGCCAGCAGCCAAGATATCGCGGGCTCCTACGAGCAGTACTTC.

The chain has TRBV30 and TRBJ1-1, with D possibly being TRBD1 (6 bases). The CDR3 extends over 12 amino acids. Germline CDR1 and CDR2: GTSNPN and SVGIG (reference sequence). Trimming removed 8 bases at V and 2 bases at J, with 12 bases between. CDR3 DNA: TGTGCCCTCGGGACACATAACACTGAAGCTTTCTTT. This encodes CALGTHNTEAFF. The variable domain in full, with the rest retrieved from reference TRBV30 and TRBJ1-1, is SQTIHQWPATLVQPVGSPLSLECTVEGTSNPNLYWYRQAAGRGLQLLFYSVGIGQISSEVPQNLSASRPQDRQFILSSKKLLLSDSGFYLCALGTHNTEAFFGQGTRLTVV.

The chain recombines TRBV6-5 with TRBJ2-7; D is tentatively TRBD1 or TRBD2 (6 bases each). The V and J ends lost 0 bases and 4 bases respectively, with 16 bases between them. Germline lookup yields CDR1 MNHEY and CDR2 SVGAGI. The CDR3 covers 16 residues. The CDR3 DNA follows: TGTGCCAGCAGTTACTCTTCGGGGGCTAACATTTACGAGCAGTACTTC. Translating it yields CASSYSSGANIYEQYF.

The rearrangement joins TRBV2 to TRBJ2-5, with TRBD2 identical over 7 bases. CDR1 is SNHLY, CDR2 FYNNEI, per germline. The ends lost 8 bases at V and 0 bases at J; junction bases unmatched: 9. The CDR3 is 15 amino acids. The CDR3 spells CASGKLAEYQETQYF. The CDR3 nucleotides read TGTGCCAGCGGGAAGCTAGCGGAATACCAAGAGACCCAGTACTTC. Using reference TRBV2 and TRBJ2-5 for the parts outside the CDR3, the full variable domain is EPEVTQTPSHQVTQMGQEVILRCVPISNHLYFYWYRQILGQKVEFLVSFYNNEISEKSEIFDDQFSVERPDGSNFTLKIRSTKLEDSAMYFCASGKLAEYQETQYFGPGTRLLVL.

This chain connects TRBV11-2 to TRBJ2-6; no reliable D call. CDR3 length equals 15 residues. Trimming removed 2 bases at V and 0 bases at J, with 5 bases between. Germline V lookup: CDR1 SGHAT, CDR2 FQNNGV. CDR3 sequence: CASSLYFSGANVLTF. CDR3 nucleotide sequence: TGTGCCAGCAGCTTATACTTCTCTGGGGCCAACGTCCTGACTTTC.

The chain has TRBV11-1 and TRBJ2-7, with a weak D call TRBD1 (6 bases). Germline V lookup: CDR1 SGHAT, CDR2 FQDESV (reference sequence). The V end lost 4 bases, the J end lost 3 bases, and 10 bases lay between the germline ends. This CDR3 has 13 residues. This chain's CDR3 is CASSYEQGYEQYF. In DNA form, the CDR3 reads TGTGCCAGCAGCTATGAACAGGGCTACGAGCAGTACTTC.

The chain links TRBV27 to TRBJ1-1, with 7 bases that match TRBD1. Germline V CDR1 and CDR2: MNHEY, SMNVEV (reference sequence). V was pared by 0 bases and J by 4 bases, with 11 bases of the junction left unmatched. The length of the CDR3 is 17 residues. This CDR3 is CASSLSLPQGGVTEAFF. The CDR3 DNA reads TGTGCCAGCAGTTTATCGCTCCCCCAGGGGGGTGTCACTGAAGCTTTCTTT.

The chain carries TRBV7-6 and TRBJ2-7; possible D gene TRBD1, 5 bases. This CDR3 region has 15 residues. Trimming shortened V by 2 bases and J by 5 bases, and 16 bases separated the two germline ends. Per germline, CDR1 SGHVS and CDR2 FNYEAQ. CDR3 sequence (DNA): TGTGCCAGCAGCTTATACGAGGACATGGTCAACGAGCAGTACTTC. Protein sequence: CASSLYEDMVNEQYF.

The CDR3 coding sequence is TGTGCCAGCAGCTTTGGACTAGCGGGAGGGGTTGAGCAGTTCTTC. Its translation is CASSFGLAGGVEQFF. This chain links TRBV5-8 with TRBJ2-1; 15 bases agree with TRBD2. With 2 bases clipped from V and 9 bases from J, the junction kept 3 bases outside the gene matches. Germline lookup yields CDR1 SGHTS and CDR2 YDEGEE. This CDR3 has 15 residues.